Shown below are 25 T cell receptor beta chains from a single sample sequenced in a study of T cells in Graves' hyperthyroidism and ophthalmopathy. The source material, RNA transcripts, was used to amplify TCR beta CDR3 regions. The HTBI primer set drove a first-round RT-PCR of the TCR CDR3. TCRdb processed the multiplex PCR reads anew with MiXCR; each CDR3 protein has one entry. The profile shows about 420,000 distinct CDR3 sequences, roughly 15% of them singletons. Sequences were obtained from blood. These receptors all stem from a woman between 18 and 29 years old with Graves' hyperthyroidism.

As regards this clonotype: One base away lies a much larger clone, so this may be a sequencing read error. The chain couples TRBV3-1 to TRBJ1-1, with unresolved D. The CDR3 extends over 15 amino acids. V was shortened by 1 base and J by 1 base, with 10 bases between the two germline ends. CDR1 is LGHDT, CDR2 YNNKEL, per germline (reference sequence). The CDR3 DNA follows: TGTGCCAGCAGCCAAGGTGGGAACCCGAACACTGAAGCTTTCTTT. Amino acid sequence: CASSQGGNPNTEAFF.

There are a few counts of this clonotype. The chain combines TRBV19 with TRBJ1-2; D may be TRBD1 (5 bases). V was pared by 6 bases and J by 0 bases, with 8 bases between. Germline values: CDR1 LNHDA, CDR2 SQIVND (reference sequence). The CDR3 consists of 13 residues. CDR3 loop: CASSYRTNYGYTF. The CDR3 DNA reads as TGTGCCAGTAGCTACAGGACTAACTATGGCTACACCTTC.

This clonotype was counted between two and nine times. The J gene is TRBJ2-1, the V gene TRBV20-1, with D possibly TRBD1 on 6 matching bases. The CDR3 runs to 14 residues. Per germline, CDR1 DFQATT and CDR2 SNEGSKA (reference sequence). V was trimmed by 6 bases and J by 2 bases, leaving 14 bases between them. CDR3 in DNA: TGCAGTGCCAGGGGCGCGGAGGCCTACAATGAGCAGTTCTTC. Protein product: CSARGAEAYNEQFF.

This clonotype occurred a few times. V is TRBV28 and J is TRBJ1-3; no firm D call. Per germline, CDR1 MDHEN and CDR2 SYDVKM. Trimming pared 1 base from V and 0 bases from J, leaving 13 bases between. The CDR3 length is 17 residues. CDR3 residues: CASSLFGEIGSGNTIYF. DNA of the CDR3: TGTGCCAGCAGTTTATTCGGGGAGATCGGCTCTGGAAACACCATATATTTT.

CDR3 region: CASSRLAESSYEQYF. CDR3 sequence (DNA): TGTGCCAGCAGTCGACTAGCGGAGAGCTCCTACGAGCAGTACTTC. This sequence joins TRBV6-1 and TRBJ2-7; TRBD2 matches at 9 bases. The CDR3 consists of 15 residues. The V and J ends lost 5 bases and 0 bases, in that order; junction bases with no gene match: 5. CDR1 and CDR2 from the germline V gene are MNHNS and SASEGT.

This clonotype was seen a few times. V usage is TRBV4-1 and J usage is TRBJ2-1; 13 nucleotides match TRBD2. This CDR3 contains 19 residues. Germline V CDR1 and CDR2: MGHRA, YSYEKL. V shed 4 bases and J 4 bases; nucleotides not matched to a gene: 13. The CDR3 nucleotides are TGCGCCAGCAGCCTGCGGACTAGCGGGAGTGGTAGAGCGTACAATGAGCAGTTCTTC. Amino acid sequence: CASSLRTSGSGRAYNEQFF.

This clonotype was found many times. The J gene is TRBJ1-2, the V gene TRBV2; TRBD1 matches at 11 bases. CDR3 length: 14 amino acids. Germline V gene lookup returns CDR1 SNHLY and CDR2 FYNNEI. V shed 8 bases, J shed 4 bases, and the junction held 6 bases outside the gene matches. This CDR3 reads CASGGQGDRYGYTF. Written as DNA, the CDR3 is TGTGCCAGCGGGGGACAGGGGGATCGCTATGGCTACACCTTC.

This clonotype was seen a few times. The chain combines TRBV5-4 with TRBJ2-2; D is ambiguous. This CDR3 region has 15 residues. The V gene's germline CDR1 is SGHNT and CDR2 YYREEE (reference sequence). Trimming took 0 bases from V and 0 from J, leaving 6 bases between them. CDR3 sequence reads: CASSLGASNTGELFF. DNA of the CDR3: TGTGCCAGCAGCTTGGGGGCCTCGAACACCGGGGAGCTGTTTTTT.

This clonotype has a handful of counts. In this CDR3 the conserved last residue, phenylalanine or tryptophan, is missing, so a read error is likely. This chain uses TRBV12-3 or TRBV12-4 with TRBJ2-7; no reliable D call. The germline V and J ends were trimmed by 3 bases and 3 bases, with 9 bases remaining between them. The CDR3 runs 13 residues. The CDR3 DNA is TGTGCCAGCAGTTTTCTCTTCCGCTACGAGCAGTACTTA. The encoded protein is CASSFLFRYEQYL.

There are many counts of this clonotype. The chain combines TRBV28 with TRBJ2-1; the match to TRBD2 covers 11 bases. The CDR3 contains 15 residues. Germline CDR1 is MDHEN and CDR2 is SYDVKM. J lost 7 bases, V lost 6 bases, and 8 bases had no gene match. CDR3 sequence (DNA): TGTGCCAGCAGCACTATAGCGGGAGGGCGTAATGAGCAGTTCTTC. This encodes CASSTIAGGRNEQFF.

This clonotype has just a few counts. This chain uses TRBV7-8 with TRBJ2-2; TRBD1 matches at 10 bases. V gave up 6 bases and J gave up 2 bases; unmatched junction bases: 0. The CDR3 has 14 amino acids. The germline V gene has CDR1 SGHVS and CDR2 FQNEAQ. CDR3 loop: CASRTGGNTGELFF. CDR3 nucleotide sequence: TGTGCCAGCAGGACAGGGGGCAACACCGGGGAGCTGTTTTTT.

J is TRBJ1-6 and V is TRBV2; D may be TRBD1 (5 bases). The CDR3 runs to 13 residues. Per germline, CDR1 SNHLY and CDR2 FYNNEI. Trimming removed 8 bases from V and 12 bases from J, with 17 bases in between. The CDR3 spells CASGYRRDLPLHF. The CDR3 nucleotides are TGTGCCAGCGGTTACCGCCGGGACTTACCCCTCCACTTT. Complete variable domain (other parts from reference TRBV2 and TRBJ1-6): EPEVTQTPSHQVTQMGQEVILRCVPISNHLYFYWYRQILGQKVEFLVSFYNNEISEKSEIFDDQFSVERPDGSNFTLKIRSTKLEDSAMYFCASGYRRDLPLHFGNGTRLTVT.

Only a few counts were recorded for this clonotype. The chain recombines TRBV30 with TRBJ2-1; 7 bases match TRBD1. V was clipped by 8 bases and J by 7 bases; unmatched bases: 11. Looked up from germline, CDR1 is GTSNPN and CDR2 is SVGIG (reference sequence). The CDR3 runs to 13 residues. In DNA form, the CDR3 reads TGTGCCAGCCTAGGGACAGTCAAAAATGAGCAGTTCTTC. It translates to CASLGTVKNEQFF.

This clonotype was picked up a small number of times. The DNA of the CDR3 is TGTGCCAGCAGCTTAAGTCCGGGAGGCTCCAACGTCCTGACTTTC. Its protein is CASSLSPGGSNVLTF. The chain employs TRBV7-3 and TRBJ2-6; TRBD2 agrees at 7 bases. There are 15 residues in the CDR3. J was trimmed by 8 bases and V by 1 base; bases with no gene match: 5. Looked up from germline, CDR1 is SGHTA and CDR2 is FQGTGA.

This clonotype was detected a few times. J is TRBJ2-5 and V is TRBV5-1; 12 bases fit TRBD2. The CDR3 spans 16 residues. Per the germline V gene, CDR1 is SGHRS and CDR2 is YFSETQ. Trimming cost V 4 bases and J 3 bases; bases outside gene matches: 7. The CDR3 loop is CASSPLLAGGEETQYF. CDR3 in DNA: TGCGCCAGCAGCCCGTTGCTAGCGGGAGGGGAAGAGACCCAGTACTTC.

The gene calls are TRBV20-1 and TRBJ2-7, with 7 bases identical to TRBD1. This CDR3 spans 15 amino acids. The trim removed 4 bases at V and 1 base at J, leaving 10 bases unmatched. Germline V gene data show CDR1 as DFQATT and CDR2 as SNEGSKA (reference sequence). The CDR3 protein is CSATPLTGHSYEQYF. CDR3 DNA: TGCAGTGCTACTCCATTGACAGGGCATTCCTACGAGCAGTACTTC.

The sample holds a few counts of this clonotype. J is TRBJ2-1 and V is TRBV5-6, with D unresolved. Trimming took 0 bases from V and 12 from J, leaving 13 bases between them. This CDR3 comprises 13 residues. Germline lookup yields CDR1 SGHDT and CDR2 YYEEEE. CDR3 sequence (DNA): TGTGCCAGCAGCTTGGCGGGCGGAATCGGGCAGTTCTTC. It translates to CASSLAGGIGQFF.

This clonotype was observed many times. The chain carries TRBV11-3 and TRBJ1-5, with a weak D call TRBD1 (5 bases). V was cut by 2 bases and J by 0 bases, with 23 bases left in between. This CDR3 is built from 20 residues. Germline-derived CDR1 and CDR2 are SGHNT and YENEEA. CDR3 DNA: TGTGCCAGCAGCTTAATACACCGGGACTCCGACTCTTATAGCAATCAGCCCCAGCATTTT. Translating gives CASSLIHRDSDSYSNQPQHF. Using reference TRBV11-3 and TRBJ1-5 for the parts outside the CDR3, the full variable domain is EAGVVQSPRYKIIEKKQPVAFWCNPISGHNTLYWYLQNLGQGPELLIRYENEEAVDDSQLPKDRFSAERLKGVDSTLKIQPAELGDSAVYLCASSLIHRDSDSYSNQPQHFGDGTRLSIL.

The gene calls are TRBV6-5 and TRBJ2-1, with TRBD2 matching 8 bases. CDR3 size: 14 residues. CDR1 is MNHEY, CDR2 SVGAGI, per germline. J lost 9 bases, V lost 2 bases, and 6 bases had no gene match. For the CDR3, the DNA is TGTGCCAGCAGTTACCATAGCGGGATCGGTGAGCAGTTCTTC. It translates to CASSYHSGIGEQFF.

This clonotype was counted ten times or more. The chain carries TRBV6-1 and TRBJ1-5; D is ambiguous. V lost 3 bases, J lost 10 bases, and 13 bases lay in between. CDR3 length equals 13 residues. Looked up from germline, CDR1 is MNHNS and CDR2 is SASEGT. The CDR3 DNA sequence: TGTGCCAGCAGTGACCCTTTCGACTATCCCCAGCATTTT. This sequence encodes CASSDPFDYPQHF.

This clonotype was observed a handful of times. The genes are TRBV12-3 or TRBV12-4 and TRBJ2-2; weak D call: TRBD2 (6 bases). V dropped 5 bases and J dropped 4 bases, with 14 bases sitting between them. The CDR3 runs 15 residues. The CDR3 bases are TGTGCCAGCAGTCCTGGGAGGTGGGGCACCGGGGAGCTGTTTTTT. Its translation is CASSPGRWGTGELFF.

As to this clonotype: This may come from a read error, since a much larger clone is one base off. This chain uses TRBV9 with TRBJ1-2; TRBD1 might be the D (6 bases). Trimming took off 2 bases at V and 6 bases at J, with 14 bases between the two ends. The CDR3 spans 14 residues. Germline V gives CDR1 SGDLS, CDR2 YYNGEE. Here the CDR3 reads CASSVGQRYDGYTF. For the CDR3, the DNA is TGTGCCAGCAGCGTCGGACAGAGGTACGATGGCTACACCTTC. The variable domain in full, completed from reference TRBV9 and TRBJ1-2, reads DSGVTQTPKHLITATGQRVTLRCSPRSGDLSVYWYQQSLDQGLQFLIQYYNGEERAKGNILERFSAQQFPDLHSELNLSSLELGDSALYFCASSVGQRYDGYTFGSGTRLTVV.

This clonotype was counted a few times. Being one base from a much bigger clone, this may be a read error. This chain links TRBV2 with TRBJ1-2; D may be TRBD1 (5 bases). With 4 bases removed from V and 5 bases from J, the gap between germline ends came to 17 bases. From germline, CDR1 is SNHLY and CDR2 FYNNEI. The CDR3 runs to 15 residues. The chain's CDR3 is CASSGRQSKYYGYTF. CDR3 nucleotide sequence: TGTGCCAGCAGTGGAAGACAGAGCAAGTATTATGGCTACACCTTC. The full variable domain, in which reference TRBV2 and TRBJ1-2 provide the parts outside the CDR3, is EPEVTQTPSHQVTQMGQEVILRCVPISNHLYFYWYRQILGQKVEFLVSFYNNEISEKSEIFDDQFSVERPDGSNFTLKIRSTKLEDSAMYFCASSGRQSKYYGYTFGSGTRLTVV.

The CDR3 spells CATEGLAGHRIETQYF. In DNA form, the CDR3 reads TGTGCCACCGAAGGACTAGCGGGACATCGAATAGAGACCCAGTACTTC. The chain couples TRBV28 to TRBJ2-5; TRBD2 agrees at 12 bases. V trimming: 10 bases; J trimming: 4 bases; junction bases outside the gene matches: 13. The CDR3 has 16 residues. The V gene's germline CDR1 is MDHEN and CDR2 SYDVKM.

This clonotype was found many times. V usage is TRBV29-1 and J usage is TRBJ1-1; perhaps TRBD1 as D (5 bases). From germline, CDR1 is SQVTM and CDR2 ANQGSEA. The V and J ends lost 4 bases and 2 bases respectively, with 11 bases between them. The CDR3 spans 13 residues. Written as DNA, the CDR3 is TGCAGCGTTGGAGGGACGGCAAACACTGAAGCTTTCTTT. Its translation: CSVGGTANTEAFF.